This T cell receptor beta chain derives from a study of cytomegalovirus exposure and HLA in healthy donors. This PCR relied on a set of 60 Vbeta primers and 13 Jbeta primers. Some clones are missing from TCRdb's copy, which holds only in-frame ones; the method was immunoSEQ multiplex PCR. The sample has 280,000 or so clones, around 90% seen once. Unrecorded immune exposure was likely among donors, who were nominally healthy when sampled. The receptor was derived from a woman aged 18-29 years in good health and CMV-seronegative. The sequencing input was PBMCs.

This chain's CDR3 is CASSVAGESSGYTF. The CDR3 bases are TGTGCCAGCAGCGTAGCGGGGGAATCGAGTGGCTACACCTTC. The genes are TRBV9 and TRBJ1-2, with D possibly matching TRBD1 (5 bases). Germline loops: CDR1 SGDLS, CDR2 YYNGEE. The CDR3 has 14 residues. V shed 0 bases and J shed 7 bases, with 13 bases lying between them.